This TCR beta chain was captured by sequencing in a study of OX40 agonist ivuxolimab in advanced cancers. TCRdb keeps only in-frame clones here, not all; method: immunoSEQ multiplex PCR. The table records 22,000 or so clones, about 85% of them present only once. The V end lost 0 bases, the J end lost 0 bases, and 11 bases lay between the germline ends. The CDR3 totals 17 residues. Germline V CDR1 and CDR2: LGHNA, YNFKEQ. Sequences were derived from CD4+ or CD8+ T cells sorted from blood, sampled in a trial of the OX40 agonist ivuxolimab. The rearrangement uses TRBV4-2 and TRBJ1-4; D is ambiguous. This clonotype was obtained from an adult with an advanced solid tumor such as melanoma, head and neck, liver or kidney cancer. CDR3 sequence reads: CASSQDEVATTNEKLFF. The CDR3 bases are TGTGCCAGCAGCCAAGATGAGGTAGCAACAACTAATGAAAAACTGTTTTTT.